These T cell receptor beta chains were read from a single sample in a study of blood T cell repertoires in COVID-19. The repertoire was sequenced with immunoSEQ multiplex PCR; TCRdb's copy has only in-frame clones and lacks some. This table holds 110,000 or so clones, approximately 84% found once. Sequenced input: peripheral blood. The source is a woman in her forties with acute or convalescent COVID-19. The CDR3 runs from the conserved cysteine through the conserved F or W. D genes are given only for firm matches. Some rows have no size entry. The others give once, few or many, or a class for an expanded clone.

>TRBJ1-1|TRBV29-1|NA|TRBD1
CSVAPNTPGTAAEAFF
TGCAGCGTCGCCCCCAATACCCCCGGGACAGCGGCTGAAGCTTTCTTT
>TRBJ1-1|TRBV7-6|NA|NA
CASSLRGGWNTEAFF
TGTGCCAGCAGCTTAAGGGGGGGCTGGAACACTGAAGCTTTCTTT
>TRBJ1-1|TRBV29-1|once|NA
CSVPQDGSSEAFF
TGCAGCGTTCCCCAAGATGGGAGTTCTGAAGCTTTCTTT
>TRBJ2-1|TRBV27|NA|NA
CASKLAARNEQFF
TGTGCCAGCAAACTAGCCGCCCGCAATGAGCAGTTCTTC
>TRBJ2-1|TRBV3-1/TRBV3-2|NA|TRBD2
CASSQTAGGSYNEQFF
TGTGCCAGCAGCCAAACGGCGGGGGGCTCCTACAATGAGCAGTTCTTC
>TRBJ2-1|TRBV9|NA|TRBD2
CASSVGLGLAGGNEQFF
TGTGCCAGCAGCGTAGGGTTAGGACTAGCGGGGGGCAATGAGCAGTTCTTC
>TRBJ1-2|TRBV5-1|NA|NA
CASSLVPPRDKAYGYTF
TGCGCCAGCAGCTTGGTACCCCCCCGGGACAAGGCTTATGGCTACACCTTC
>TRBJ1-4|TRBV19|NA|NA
CASSPSRVRGEKLFF
TGTGCCAGTAGTCCGAGCCGGGTCCGGGGTGAAAAACTGTTTTTT
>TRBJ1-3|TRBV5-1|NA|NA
CASSLAGITGNTIYF
TGCGCCAGCAGCTTGGCAGGAATAACTGGAAACACCATATATTTT
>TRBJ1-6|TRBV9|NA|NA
CASSVEQGNSPLHF
TGTGCCAGCAGCGTAGAACAGGGTAATTCACCCCTCCACTTT
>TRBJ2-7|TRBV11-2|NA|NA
CASSSQGYEQYF
TGTGCCAGCAGCTCACAGGGCTACGAGCAGTACTTC
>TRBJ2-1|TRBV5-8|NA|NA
CASSSTRGGEQFF
TGTGCCAGCAGCTCAACGAGGGGGGGTGAGCAGTTCTTC
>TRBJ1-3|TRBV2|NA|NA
CASADRISSGNTIYF
TGTGCCAGTGCCGACAGGATAAGCTCTGGAAACACCATATATTTT
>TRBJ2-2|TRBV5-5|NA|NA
CASSPKTVTGELFF
TGTGCCAGCAGCCCTAAGACAGTCACCGGGGAGCTGTTTTTT
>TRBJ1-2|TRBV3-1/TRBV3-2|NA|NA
CASSQGIGTAPNYGYTF
TGTGCCAGCAGCCAAGGAATAGGTACAGCACCTAACTATGGCTACACCTTC
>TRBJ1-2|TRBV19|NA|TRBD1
CASSMGGTGALYGYTF
TGTGCCAGTAGTATGGGCGGGACAGGGGCCCTCTATGGCTACACCTTC
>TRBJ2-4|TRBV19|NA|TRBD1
CASKTQGAGMDIQYF
TGTGCCAGCAAGACACAGGGGGCGGGGATGGACATTCAGTACTTC
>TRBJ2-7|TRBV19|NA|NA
CASRERAAYEQYF
TGTGCCAGTAGGGAGCGGGCCGCCTACGAGCAGTACTTC
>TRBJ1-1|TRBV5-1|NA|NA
CASSSQTSYTEAFF
TGCGCCAGCAGCTCACAAACGTCCTACACTGAAGCTTTCTTT
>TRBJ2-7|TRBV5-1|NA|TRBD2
CASSLGGGGTSYEQYF
TGCGCCAGCAGCTTGGGTGGCGGGGGGACATCCTACGAGCAGTACTTC
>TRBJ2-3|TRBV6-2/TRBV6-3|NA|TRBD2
CASSFPVGSGEISTDTQYF
TGTGCCAGCAGTTTCCCGGTGGGTAGCGGGGAAATTAGCACAGATACGCAGTATTTT
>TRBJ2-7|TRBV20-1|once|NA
CSASQGPYEQYF
TGCAGTGCTAGTCAGGGGCCCTACGAGCAGTACTTC
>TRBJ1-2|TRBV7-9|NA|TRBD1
CASSLDGTDYGYTF
TGTGCCAGCAGCTTAGACGGGACAGACTATGGCTACACCTTC
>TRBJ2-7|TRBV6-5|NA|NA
CASSRTGTSYEQYF
TGTGCCAGCAGTAGAACAGGGACCTCCTACGAGCAGTACTTC
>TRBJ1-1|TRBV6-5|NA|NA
CASLRGELGTEAFF
TGTGCCAGCTTGCGGGGGGAATTGGGCACTGAAGCTTTCTTT
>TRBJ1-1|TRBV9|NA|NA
CASSAASTGNTEAFF
TGTGCCAGCAGCGCGGCCTCAACAGGGAACACTGAAGCTTTCTTT
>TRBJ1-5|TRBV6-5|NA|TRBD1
CASRRDRGWQPQHF
TGTGCCAGCAGAAGGGACAGGGGTTGGCAGCCCCAGCATTTT
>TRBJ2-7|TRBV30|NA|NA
CAWTGNREQYF
TGTGCCTGGACAGGGAATCGGGAGCAGTACTTC
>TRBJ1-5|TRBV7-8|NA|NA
CASSLSGVYSNQPQHF
TGTGCCAGCAGCTTATCGGGGGTTTATAGCAATCAGCCCCAGCATTTT
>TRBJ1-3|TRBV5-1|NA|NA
CASSLGRAGNTIYF
TGCGCCAGCAGCTTGGGGAGGGCTGGAAACACCATATATTTT
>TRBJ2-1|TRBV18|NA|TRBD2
CASSPTGGVGEQFF
TGTGCCAGCTCACCCACCGGGGGGGTGGGTGAGCAGTTCTTC
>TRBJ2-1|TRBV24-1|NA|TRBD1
CATSGYGTGMDEQFF
TGTGCCACCAGTGGTTACGGGACAGGGATGGATGAGCAGTTCTTC
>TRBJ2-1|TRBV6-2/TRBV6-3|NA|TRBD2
CASSPRGLAGNNEQFF
TGTGCCAGCAGTCCCCGAGGACTAGCGGGGAACAATGAGCAGTTCTTC
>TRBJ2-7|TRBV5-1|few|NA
CASSPGSSSYEQYF
TGCGCCAGCAGCCCAGGTTCCAGCTCCTACGAGCAGTACTTC
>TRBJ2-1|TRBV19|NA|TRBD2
CASSIQGLGSNEQFF
TGTGCCAGTAGTATTCAAGGACTAGGGTCCAATGAGCAGTTCTTC
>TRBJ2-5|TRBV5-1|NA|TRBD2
CASSLEPSGDQETQYF
TGCGCCAGCAGCTTGGAGCCTAGCGGGGACCAAGAGACCCAGTACTTC
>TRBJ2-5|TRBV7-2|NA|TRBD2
CASSSASGAYQETQYF
TGTGCCAGCAGCTCGGCTAGCGGGGCCTACCAAGAGACCCAGTACTTC
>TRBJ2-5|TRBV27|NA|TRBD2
CASSPRSGGEAETQYF
TGTGCCAGCAGCCCTCGAAGCGGGGGGGAGGCGGAGACCCAGTACTTC
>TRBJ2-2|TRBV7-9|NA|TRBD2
CASSLWTSGGAAGELFF
TGTGCCAGCAGCCTCTGGACTAGCGGGGGGGCCGCCGGGGAGCTGTTTTTT
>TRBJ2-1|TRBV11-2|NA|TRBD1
CASSLATGVGSYNEQFF
TGTGCCAGCAGCTTGGCCACAGGGGTTGGATCCTACAATGAGCAGTTCTTC
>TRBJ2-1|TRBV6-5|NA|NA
CASMGLNEQFF
TGTGCCAGCATGGGGCTGAATGAGCAGTTCTTC
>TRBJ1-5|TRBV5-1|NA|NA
CASSQGVNSNQPQHF
TGCGCCAGCAGTCAAGGGGTGAATAGCAATCAGCCCCAGCATTTT
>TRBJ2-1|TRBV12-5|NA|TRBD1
CASGLGQGVIDEQFF
TGTGCTAGTGGTTTAGGGCAGGGGGTGATCGATGAGCAGTTCTTC
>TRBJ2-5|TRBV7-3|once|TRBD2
CASSLAGGPGETQYF
TGTGCCAGCAGCTTAGCGGGGGGGCCCGGAGAGACCCAGTACTTC
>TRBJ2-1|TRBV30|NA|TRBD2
CAWDPATSGVNEQFF
TGTGCCTGGGACCCCGCGACTAGCGGGGTCAATGAGCAGTTCTTC
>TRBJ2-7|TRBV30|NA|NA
CAWSVWRGREDEQYF
TGTGCCTGGAGTGTATGGAGGGGCCGTGAGGACGAGCAGTACTTC
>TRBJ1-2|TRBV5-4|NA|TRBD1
CASSPDRASYGYTF
TGTGCCAGCAGCCCGGACAGGGCCTCCTATGGCTACACCTTC
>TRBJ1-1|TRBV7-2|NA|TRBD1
CASSLVGTGNTEAFF
TGTGCCAGCAGCTTAGTAGGGACAGGTAACACTGAAGCTTTCTTT
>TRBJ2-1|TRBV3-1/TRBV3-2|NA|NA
CASSKPPSSKDNEQFF
TGTGCCAGCAGCAAACCCCCTAGTTCCAAGGACAATGAGCAGTTCTTC
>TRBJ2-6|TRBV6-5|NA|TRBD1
CASSRDRAGANVLTF
TGTGCCAGCAGTCGCGACAGGGCTGGGGCCAACGTCCTGACTTTC
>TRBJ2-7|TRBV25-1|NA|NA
CASSAGGYEQYF
TGTGCCAGCAGTGCTGGCGGCTACGAGCAGTACTTC
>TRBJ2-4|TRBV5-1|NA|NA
CASSAIGQREGIQYF
TGCGCCAGCTCCGCGATCGGACAGCGTGAGGGCATTCAGTACTTC
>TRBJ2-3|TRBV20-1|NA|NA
CSASRAGTDTQYF
TGCAGTGCTAGTCGGGCAGGGACAGATACGCAGTATTTT
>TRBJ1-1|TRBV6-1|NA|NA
CASSEARRENTEAFF
TGTGCCAGCAGTGAAGCGCGTCGGGAGAACACTGAAGCTTTCTTT